This TCR beta chain was obtained from a study of control samples from healthy donors and cancer patients. The table came from immunoSEQ multiplex PCR; TCRdb's copy has only in-frame clones and leaves some out. Of fewer than 150,000 clones listed, 75% to 95% were seen once; the top ten hold more than 2%. CDR3 length equals 16 residues. Germline CDR1 is MNHEY and CDR2 is SMNVEV (reference sequence). V lost 5 bases and J lost 7; bases outside the gene matches: 10. Sequenced material: blood. This chain connects TRBV27 to TRBJ1-6; 8 bases line up with TRBD1. The source of this sequence is a man aged 18 to 29 in good health. CDR3 residues: CASSQRGTGWNSPLHF. DNA of the CDR3: TGTGCCAGCAGTCAACGTGGGACAGGATGGAATTCACCCCTCCACTTT.